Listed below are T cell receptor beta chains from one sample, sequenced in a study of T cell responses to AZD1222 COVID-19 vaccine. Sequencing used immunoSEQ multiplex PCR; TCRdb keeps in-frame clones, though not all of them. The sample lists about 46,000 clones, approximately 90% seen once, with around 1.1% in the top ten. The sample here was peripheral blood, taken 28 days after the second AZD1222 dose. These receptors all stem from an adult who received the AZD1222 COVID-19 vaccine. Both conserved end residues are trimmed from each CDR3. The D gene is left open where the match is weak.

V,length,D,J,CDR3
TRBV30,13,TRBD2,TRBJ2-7,AWTGWTSGTGEQY
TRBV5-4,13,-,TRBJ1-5,ASSLGGDNNQPQH
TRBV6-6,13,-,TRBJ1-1,ASSYPNRVNTEAF
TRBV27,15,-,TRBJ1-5,ASSEIAPGAFDQPQH
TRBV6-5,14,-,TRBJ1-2,ASSYGRGGPNYGYT
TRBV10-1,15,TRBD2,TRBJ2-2,ASSGLAGGFGTGELF
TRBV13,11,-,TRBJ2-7,ASSYARDYEQY
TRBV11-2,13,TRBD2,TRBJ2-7,ASRHPREGRHEQY
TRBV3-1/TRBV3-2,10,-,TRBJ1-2,ASSQGRVGYT
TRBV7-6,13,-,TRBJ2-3,ASSLDVSGTDTQY
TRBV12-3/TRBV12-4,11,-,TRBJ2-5,ASSFSHQETQY
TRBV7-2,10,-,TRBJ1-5,ASSPYGQPQH
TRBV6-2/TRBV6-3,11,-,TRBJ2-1,ASSPTGHNEQF
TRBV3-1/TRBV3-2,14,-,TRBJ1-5,ASSQEAGSGNQPQH
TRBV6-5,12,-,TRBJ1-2,ASSYWGPGRGYT
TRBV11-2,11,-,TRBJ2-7,ASSPPGEYEQY
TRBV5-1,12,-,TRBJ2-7,ASSLDMSSYEQY
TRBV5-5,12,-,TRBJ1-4,ASTPGGPDEKLF
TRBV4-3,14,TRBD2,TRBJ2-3,ASSQDLRGAPDTQY